Each of the 8 T cell receptor beta chains below was sequenced from the same sample in a study of T-cell memory formation after mild COVID-19. TCRdb itself ran the 5' RACE reads through MiXCR, one entry per CDR3 protein. The sample carries about 390,000 distinct CDR3 sequences, under 25% recorded once. Sequencing was done on a sample of PBMCs or a T cell subset sorted from them (not recorded which). These receptor sequences come from an adult woman who had mild COVID-19 (a few samples of this study predate the infection). Cell type and time point are not known.

V usage is TRBV23-1 and J usage is TRBJ2-2; 7 nucleotides match TRBD1. TRBV23-1 is assigned to the ORF class and has an uncertain function. CDR3 length: 14 amino acids. V gave up 2 bases and J gave up 7 bases; unmatched junction bases: 4. CDR3 sequence (DNA): TGCGCCAGCAGTCAAGAAGGGGGCGGCGGGGAGCTGTTTTTT. Its protein product is CASSQEGGGGELFF.

The chain couples TRBV12-3 or TRBV12-4 to TRBJ1-2, with D maybe TRBD1 (6 bases). CDR3 length equals 15 residues. V was cut by 1 base and J by 4 bases, with 13 bases left in between. The CDR3 reads CASSLGFRGPYGYTF. CDR3 DNA: TGTGCCAGCAGTTTAGGGTTCAGGGGCCCCTATGGCTACACCTTC.

V is TRBV20-1 and J is TRBJ2-7, with D possibly being TRBD1 (6 bases). The V and J ends lost 3 bases and 0 bases respectively, with 9 bases between them. Germline CDR1 reads DFQATT; CDR2 reads SNEGSKA (reference sequence). The CDR3 has 13 residues. CDR3 sequence reads: CSAREDSSYEQYF. The CDR3 bases are TGCAGTGCTAGGGAGGACAGCTCCTACGAGCAGTACTTC.

In its sample, this clonotype was seen a few times. The V and J genes are TRBV4-1 and TRBJ1-5; unclear D gene. Germline loops: CDR1 MGHRA, CDR2 YSYEKL. Trimming pared 1 base from V and 1 base from J, leaving 8 bases between. This CDR3 region has 15 residues. In DNA, the CDR3 is TGCGCCAGCAGCCAAGTCGTGGGAAGCAATCAGCCCCAGCATTTT. Residues: CASSQVVGSNQPQHF.

This clonotype was counted a few times. The chain uses TRBV9 and TRBJ2-7; 7 bases align to TRBD1. The germline CDR1 and CDR2 sequences are SGDLS and YYNGEE. This CDR3 has 16 amino acids. V shed 2 bases and J 3 bases; nucleotides not matched to a gene: 11. CDR3 nucleotide sequence: TGTGCCAGCAGCGTCCAAACAGGGGAAGGTGTCTACGAGCAGTACTTC. Protein product: CASSVQTGEGVYEQYF. Combining the CDR3 with reference TRBV9 and TRBJ2-7 gives the whole variable domain DSGVTQTPKHLITATGQRVTLRCSPRSGDLSVYWYQQSLDQGLQFLIQYYNGEERAKGNILERFSAQQFPDLHSELNLSSLELGDSALYFCASSVQTGEGVYEQYFGPGTRLTVT.

At least ten counts were recorded for this clonotype. The CDR3 loop is CASSPTSYTEAFF. The CDR3 nucleotides read TGTGCCAGCAGTCCGACCAGTTACACTGAAGCTTTCTTT. V usage is TRBV5-4 and J usage is TRBJ1-1; D is unresolved. The CDR3 consists of 13 residues. From germline, CDR1 is SGHNT and CDR2 YYREEE (reference sequence). V was cut by 5 bases and J by 3 bases, with 11 bases left in between.

This clonotype was recorded a few times. The rearrangement uses TRBV11-3 and TRBJ2-3; TRBD2 matches at 11 bases. J gave up 6 bases and V 6 bases, and 5 bases lay outside the gene matches. Germline lookup yields CDR1 SGHNT and CDR2 YENEEA. The CDR3 is 14 residues long. For the CDR3, the DNA is TGTGCCAGCAGAACTAGCGGGAGAAGGGATACGCAGTATTTT. Protein: CASRTSGRRDTQYF.

This clonotype has a handful of counts. The chain couples TRBV5-1 to TRBJ2-1; 7 nucleotides agree with TRBD2. Germline CDR1 reads SGHRS; CDR2 reads YFSETQ. After removal of 3 bases from V and 5 bases from J, the junction contained 5 bases not matched to a gene. CDR3 size: 14 residues. CDR3 coding DNA: TGCGCCAGCAGCTCGGGACTACCTAACAATGAGCAGTTCTTC. This codes for CASSSGLPNNEQFF.